This T cell receptor beta chain was sequenced during a study of T cell responses to AZD1222 COVID-19 vaccine. Study background: Pooling was applied to second doses at about 4 or about 12 weeks. Findings and caveats of the study: Receipt of two AZD1222 doses was followed by a rise in Spike-specific TCR breadth and depth. There were mostly white British donors and more females than males, and clonal diversity was possibly underestimated. Spike-wide coverage was observed for vaccine-associated CD4 TCRs, with dominant responses at 160-218 and 743-854.

This clone was seen repeatedly, ten times or more. The antigen remains undetermined. Measured with immunoSEQ multiplex PCR; TCRdb has only the in-frame clones, and not every one. Counted here are about 190,000 clones, under 95% occurring once; the ten biggest clones make up over 0.75%. The sample here was peripheral blood, taken on day 0 of AZD1222 vaccination. The source of this sequence is an adult in good health.

The DNA of the CDR3 is TGCGCCAGCAGCCAAGTACCCTTAGGCGCGAACACCGGGGAGCTGTTTTTT. It codes for CASSQVPLGANTGELFF. V is TRBV4-1 and J is TRBJ2-2; D not resolved. With 1 base removed from V and 0 bases from J, the gap between germline ends came to 12 bases. This CDR3 has 17 amino acids. The germline V gene encodes CDR1 MGHRA and CDR2 YSYEKL.